This T cell receptor (beta chain) is from a study of cytomegalovirus exposure and HLA in healthy donors. Study-level results: V- and J-gene trimming of TCR beta was linked (in a later analysis) to a missense DCLRE1C variant.

Note on this clone: Its matching antigen is unknown.

In the PCR, 60 Vbeta and 13 Jbeta primers were used. Libraries were prepared by immunoSEQ multiplex PCR; TCRdb keeps only in-frame clonotypes and omits some of them. Of about 120,000 clones listed, 60% to 75% were seen once; the top ten hold just under 3%. The V and J ends lost 4 bases and 9 bases respectively, with 13 bases between them. This CDR3 has 14 amino acids. CDR1 is MGHDK, CDR2 SYGVNS, per germline. Material: PBMCs. This clonotype was obtained from a woman between 40 and 50 years old in good health and CMV-seropositive. The V and J genes are TRBV25-1 and TRBJ1-6; a weak D match, TRBD1 (5 bases). The CDR3 bases are TGTGCCAGCAGTGTGGGGACTTCTGGTTCACCCCTCCACTTT. The encoded protein is CASSVGTSGSPLHF. Full variable domain (missing parts from reference TRBV25-1 and TRBJ1-6): EADIYQTPRYLVIGTGKKITLECSQTMGHDKMYWYQQDPGMELHLIHYSYGVNSTEKGDLSSESTVSRIRTEHFPLTLESARPSHTSQYLCASSVGTSGSPLHFGNGTRLTVT.